This T cell receptor beta chain came from a study of T-cell memory formation after mild COVID-19. For the study at large: Across donors, TCR clusters were largely donor specific.

TCR alpha and TCR beta cDNA libraries carrying sample barcodes and UMIs came from 5'RACE with constant-segment primers. Each CDR3 protein is one row after TCRdb ran MiXCR on the 5' RACE reads. The sample shows approximately 300,000 distinct CDR3 sequences, roughly 21% of them seen only once. Broader study findings: Contracting clones localized mainly to CM and EM when CD4+ and mainly to EMRA when CD8+. Memory sampled before infection contained some responding clones, suggesting cross-reactive memory joined.

V lost 3 bases to trimming and J lost 9 bases; unmatched junction nucleotides: 7. The CDR3 runs to 15 residues. The germline CDR1 and CDR2 sequences are SGHTA and FQGNSA. The sample holds a few counts of this clonotype. What it binds is unknown. Sequenced sample: PBMCs or a T cell subset sorted from them (not recorded which). This clonotype was sampled from a man between 18 and 29 years old who had mild COVID-19 (a few samples of this study predate the infection). Cell type and time point are not known. The rearrangement joins TRBV7-2 to TRBJ2-1; 11 nucleotides match TRBD1. The CDR3 DNA follows: TGTGCCAGCAGCTTGGCCGGACAGGGGGCTAGTGAGCAGTTCTTC. Amino acids: CASSLAGQGASEQFF.